These 21 T cell receptor beta chains came from one sample sequenced in a study of blood T cell repertoires in COVID-19. Using immunoSEQ multiplex PCR, the repertoire was profiled, and TCRdb retains in-frame clones only, with some absent. Of about 74,000 clones listed, approximately 78% were seen once; the top ten hold around 6.9%. Sequenced sample: peripheral blood. The origin of the receptors is a human donor in a cohort sampled during active COVID-19.

The chain joins TRBV7-2 to TRBJ1-5; possibly TRBD1 for D (5 bases). Germline-derived CDR1 and CDR2 are SGHTA and FQGNSA. The CDR3 is 14 residues long. V dropped 3 bases and J dropped 0 bases, with 6 bases sitting between them. The CDR3 DNA reads as TGTGCCAGCAGCTTCGACAGTAGCAATCAGCCCCAGCATTTT. Residues: CASSFDSSNQPQHF.

This chain links TRBV7-2 with TRBJ1-6, with 7 bases fitting TRBD1. The CDR3 is 16 residues long. V dropped 5 bases and J dropped 3; count of bases not matched to a gene: 7. From germline, CDR1 is SGHTA and CDR2 FQGNSA. In DNA form, the CDR3 reads TGTGCCAGCAGCCGGTTCCCAGGGGGCTATAATTCACCCCTCCACTTT. Its translation is CASSRFPGGYNSPLHF.

The chain recombines TRBV5-1 with TRBJ2-5, with D tentatively TRBD1 (6 bases). Trimming took off 6 bases at V and 4 bases at J, with 19 bases between the two ends. This CDR3 is built from 15 residues. Germline lookup yields CDR1 SGHRS and CDR2 YFSETQ. CDR3 region: CASTSWDIGRETQYF. The CDR3 nucleotides read TGCGCCAGCACATCATGGGACATCGGTCGAGAGACCCAGTACTTC.

This clone was detected once. V usage is TRBV6-5 and J usage is TRBJ2-7; 7 bases are a match to TRBD1. There are 15 residues in the CDR3. The trim removed 5 bases at V and 2 bases at J, leaving 9 bases unmatched. Looked up from germline, CDR1 is MNHEY and CDR2 is SVGAGI. CDR3 bases: TGTGCCAGCAGTCAGGGGACAGTCCCCACCTACGAGCAGTACTTC. Protein: CASSQGTVPTYEQYF.

This clone showed up just a few times. This chain links TRBV10-3 with TRBJ1-4; 9 bases map to TRBD1. V dropped 8 bases and J dropped 8; count of bases not matched to a gene: 6. Germline-derived CDR1 and CDR2 are ENHRY and SYGVKD. The CDR3 spans 13 residues. This CDR3 is CAISGQGGEKLFF. The CDR3, as DNA: TGTGCCATCTCGGGACAGGGTGGAGAAAAACTGTTTTTT.

This clone was found a few times. The gene calls are TRBV5-1 and TRBJ1-1; the D gene is possibly TRBD1 (5 bases). The germline CDR1 and CDR2 sequences are SGHRS and YFSETQ. V was trimmed by 0 bases and J by 0 bases, leaving 6 bases between them. The CDR3 is 14 residues long. The CDR3 sequence is CASSLVGLNTEAFF. The CDR3 DNA reads as TGCGCCAGCAGCTTGGTGGGGCTGAACACTGAAGCTTTCTTT.

The rearrangement links TRBV7-9 to TRBJ1-1, with D unclear. There are 12 residues in the CDR3. CDR1 and CDR2 (germline): SEHNR, FQNEAQ (reference sequence). V lost 6 bases, J lost 6 bases, and 11 bases lay in between. The chain's CDR3 is CASRLAEAEAFF. The CDR3 DNA reads TGTGCCAGCAGGCTAGCGGAAGCTGAAGCTTTCTTT.

This sequence joins TRBV2 and TRBJ2-3; 7 bases agree with TRBD2. Germline values: CDR1 SNHLY, CDR2 FYNNEI. There are 15 residues in the CDR3. The ends lost 3 bases at V and 2 bases at J; junction bases unmatched: 5. CDR3 protein: CASSDGAGDTDTQYF. CDR3 nucleotide sequence: TGTGCCAGCAGTGACGGTGCGGGGGACACAGATACGCAGTATTTT.

The J gene is TRBJ2-7, the V gene TRBV3-1 (or the pseudogene TRBV3-2); D not resolved. The CDR3 covers 16 residues. Germline V gives CDR1 LGHDT, CDR2 YNNKEL (reference sequence). The V and J ends lost 3 bases and 3 bases respectively, with 18 bases between them. The CDR3 nucleotides read TGTGCCAGCAGCCAGTCCAGGCCTCCTTCCCACTACGAGCAGTACTTC. Translating it yields CASSQSRPPSHYEQYF.

The rearrangement joins TRBV6-6 to TRBJ2-7, with TRBD1 matching over 9 bases. The ends lost 6 bases at V and 9 bases at J; junction bases unmatched: 9. Germline V gene lookup returns CDR1 MNHNY and CDR2 SVGAGI (reference sequence). This CDR3 has 13 residues. The DNA of the CDR3 is TGTGCCAGCAGGGGCCGGGACAGGGTCGGGCAGTACTTC. As protein: CASRGRDRVGQYF.

The genes are TRBV6-4 and TRBJ1-5; 9 bases are a match to TRBD1. Per the germline V gene, CDR1 is MRHNA and CDR2 is SNTAGT. The junction had 6 bases not matched to a gene; V was cut back by 5 bases and J by 1 base. The CDR3 sequence is 16 residues long. CDR3 protein: CASSNRDRASNQPQHF. The CDR3 DNA reads as TGTGCCAGCAGTAACCGGGACAGGGCAAGCAATCAGCCCCAGCATTTT.

This clone came up once. The DNA is left out, because the CDR3 cannot be placed on it with certainty; the CDR3 is given as TCRdb lists it. The genes are TRBV7-2 and TRBJ2-7; the table's D gene call, TRBD2, was not cross checked with the DNA. The CDR3 is 14 residues long, counting both termini. Germline loops: CDR1 SGHTA, CDR2 FQGNSA. CDR3 in amino acids: CASSSSVAGGARYF.

This clone was counted between two and nine times. The rearrangement links TRBV5-4 to TRBJ2-7; possibly TRBD2 for D (6 bases). The CDR3 consists of 13 residues. CDR1 is SGHNT, CDR2 YYREEE, per germline (reference sequence). Trimming took off 1 base at V and 5 bases at J, with 10 bases between the two ends. CDR3 region: CASSLPSVDEQYF. The CDR3 nucleotides read TGTGCCAGCAGCTTGCCTAGCGTTGACGAGCAGTACTTC. The full variable domain, in which reference TRBV5-4 and TRBJ2-7 provide the parts outside the CDR3, is ETGVTQSPTHLIKTRGQQVTLRCSSQSGHNTVSWYQQALGQGPQFIFQYYREEENGRGNFPPRFSGLQFPNYSSELNVNALELDDSALYLCASSLPSVDEQYFGPGTRLTVT.

A single count supports this clone. This chain uses TRBV7-3 with TRBJ2-1; D not certain. Trimming cost V 0 bases and J 8 bases, with 8 bases left between them. The CDR3 contains 13 residues. Germline CDR1 and CDR2: SGHTA and FQGTGA. CDR3 DNA sequence: TGTGCCAGCAGCTTAACCCTCGCGGATGAGCAGTTCTTC. It encodes CASSLTLADEQFF.

CDR3 residues: CASSPGGRTNEKLFF. CDR3 nucleotide sequence: TGTGCCAGCTCACCAGGGGGGAGAACTAATGAAAAACTGTTTTTT. This chain joins TRBV18 and TRBJ1-4, with D possibly matching TRBD1 (5 bases). CDR1 and CDR2 from the germline V gene are KGHSH and LQKENI. V lost 2 bases and J lost 1, with 8 bases in between. The CDR3 is 15 residues long.

The gene calls are TRBV15 and TRBJ1-6; 7 bases map to TRBD1. CDR1 and CDR2 from the germline V gene are LNHNV and YYDKDF (reference sequence). Trimming took 5 bases from V and 7 from J; bases not matched to a gene: 8. The CDR3 contains 15 residues. For the CDR3, the DNA is TGTGCCACCAGCCTTAGACAGGGTAACAATTCACCCCTCCACTTT. It codes for CATSLRQGNNSPLHF.

This rearrangement joins TRBV30 to TRBJ1-2; 9 bases map to TRBD1. Looked up from germline, CDR1 is GTSNPN and CDR2 is SVGIG (reference sequence). The CDR3 contains 15 residues. V shed 1 base and J 5 bases; nucleotides not matched to a gene: 8. CDR3 sequence (DNA): TGTGCCTGGAGTGGGATGGGACAGGGTCGTTATGGCTACACCTTC. It yields the protein CAWSGMGQGRYGYTF.

The CDR3 protein is CASSIYGAAQETQYF. CDR3 nucleotides: TGTGCCAGTAGTATATATGGTGCGGCCCAAGAGACCCAGTACTTC. V is TRBV19 and J is TRBJ2-5; unclear D gene. This CDR3 contains 15 residues. Per the germline V gene, CDR1 is LNHDA and CDR2 is SQIVND (reference sequence). V lost 2 bases, J lost 1 base, and 11 bases lay in between.

The rearrangement uses TRBV19 and TRBJ1-5; 8 positions match TRBD1. V trimming: 7 bases; J trimming: 4 bases; junction bases outside the gene matches: 9. CDR1 and CDR2 from the germline V gene are LNHDA and SQIVND (reference sequence). This CDR3 has 15 residues. The CDR3 nucleotides are TGTGCCAGTAAGCTGACAGGGGTAGGAAATCAGCCCCAGCATTTT. Translating gives CASKLTGVGNQPQHF.

The gene calls are TRBV19 and TRBJ1-1; unclear D gene. V lost 4 bases, J lost 3 bases, and 21 bases lay in between. The CDR3 has 17 amino acids. Germline loops: CDR1 LNHDA, CDR2 SQIVND (reference sequence). CDR3 region: CASSTPGLGVRDTEAFF. The CDR3 bases are TGTGCCAGTAGTACCCCCGGGCTCGGAGTGCGGGACACTGAAGCTTTCTTT. The entire variable domain, with the rest obtained from reference TRBV19 and TRBJ1-1, is as follows: DGGITQSPKYLFRKEGQNVTLSCEQNLNHDAMYWYRQDPGQGLRLIYYSQIVNDFQKGDIAEGYSVSREKKESFPLTVTSAQKNPTAFYLCASSTPGLGVRDTEAFFGQGTRLTVV.

V and J are TRBV7-2 and TRBJ1-5; D is uncertain. The CDR3 covers 16 residues. Trimming cost V 4 bases and J 0 bases, with 13 bases left between them. In germline, CDR1 is SGHTA, CDR2 FQGNSA. The CDR3 here is CASSWKGGNSNQPQHF. CDR3 DNA: TGTGCCAGCAGCTGGAAGGGAGGAAATAGCAATCAGCCCCAGCATTTT.